Sequencing of this TCR beta chain was carried out in a study of CD8 T cells in ankylosing spondylitis. TCRdb fed the 5' RACE reads into MiXCR, producing one record per CDR3 protein. The sample has approximately 24,000 distinct CDR3 sequences; under 3% are singletons. This clonotype was seen ten or more times. Germline loops: CDR1 SGDLS, CDR2 YYNGEE. V dropped 0 bases and J dropped 2 bases, with 19 bases sitting between them. The CDR3 runs to 18 residues. This chain uses TRBV9 with TRBJ2-3; perhaps TRBD2 as D (6 bases). The sequence was collected from a female donor with ankylosing spondylitis or in good health (not recorded which). The sample taken for sequencing was blood, either unsorted or a sorted T cell fraction (not recorded which). The CDR3 loop is CASSVEAFGGVDTDTQYF. The CDR3 bases are TGTGCCAGCAGCGTAGAGGCCTTTGGCGGGGTAGACACAGATACGCAGTATTTT.